Sequencing of this T cell receptor beta chain was carried out in a study of patients and donors after allogeneic stem cell transplantation. TCRdb called the RT-PCR reads again in MiXCR, with one record for every CDR3 protein. The sample has about 160,000 distinct CDR3 sequences, about a quarter seen once. The TCR was taken from a human donor who was either an allogeneic HSCT recipient or a stem cell or donor lymphocyte infusion donor (not recorded which). It is not recorded whose cells these are; they may come from a transplant donor. Sequenced sample: blood, either unsorted or a sorted T cell fraction (not recorded which).

CDR3 nucleotides: TGTGCCAGCGGATCTCTTAGCACCGGGGAGCTGTTTTTT. Amino acid sequence: CASGSLSTGELFF. The chain combines TRBV11-3 with TRBJ2-2; D gene unclear. The CDR3 has 13 amino acids. The germline V and J ends were trimmed by 8 bases and 4 bases, with 11 bases remaining between them. CDR1 is SGHNT, CDR2 YENEEA, per germline.